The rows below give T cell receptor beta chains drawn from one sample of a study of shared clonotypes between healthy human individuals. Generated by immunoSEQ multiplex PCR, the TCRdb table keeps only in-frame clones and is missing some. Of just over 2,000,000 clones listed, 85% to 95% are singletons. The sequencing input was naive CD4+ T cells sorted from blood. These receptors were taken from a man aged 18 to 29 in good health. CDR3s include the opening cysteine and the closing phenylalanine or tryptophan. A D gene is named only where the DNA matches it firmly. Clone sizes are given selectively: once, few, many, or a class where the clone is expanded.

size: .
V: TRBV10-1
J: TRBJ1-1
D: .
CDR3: CASSETGKGSFF
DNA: TGCGCCAGCAGTGAGACAGGGAAGGGATCTTTCTTT

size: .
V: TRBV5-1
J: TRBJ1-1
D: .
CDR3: CASSLVRGAKNTEAFF
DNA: TGCGCCAGCAGCTTGGTCAGGGGCGCGAAGAACACTGAAGCTTTCTTT

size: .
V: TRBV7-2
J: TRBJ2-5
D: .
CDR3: CASSFRWGSETQYF
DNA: TGTGCCAGCAGCTTCCGATGGGGATCTGAGACCCAGTACTTC

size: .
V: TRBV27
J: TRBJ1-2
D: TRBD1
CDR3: CASSFFYRGDGYTF
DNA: TGTGCCAGCAGTTTTTTCTACAGGGGTGATGGCTACACCTTC

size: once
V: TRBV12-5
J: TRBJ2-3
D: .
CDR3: CASSLGASTDTQYF
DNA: TGTGCTAGTTCTCTCGGGGCTAGCACAGATACGCAGTATTTT

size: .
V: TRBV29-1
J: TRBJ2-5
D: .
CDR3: CSVEGPVAVRQETQYF
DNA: TGCAGCGTTGAAGGGCCGGTTGCAGTCCGACAAGAGACCCAGTACTTC

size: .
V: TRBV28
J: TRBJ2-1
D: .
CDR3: CASSLSVNEQFF
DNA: TGTGCCAGCAGTTTATCAGTGAATGAGCAGTTCTTC

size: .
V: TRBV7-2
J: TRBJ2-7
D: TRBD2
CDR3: CASSPSSGGSYEQYF
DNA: TGTGCCAGCAGCCCAAGTAGCGGGGGGAGCTACGAGCAGTACTTC

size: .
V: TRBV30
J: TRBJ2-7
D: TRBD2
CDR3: CAGGTSYEQYF
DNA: TGTGCCGGAGGGACTAGCTACGAGCAGTACTTC

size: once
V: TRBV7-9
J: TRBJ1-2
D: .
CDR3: CASSAQGHYGYTF
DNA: TGTGCCAGCAGCGCACAGGGCCACTATGGCTACACCTTC

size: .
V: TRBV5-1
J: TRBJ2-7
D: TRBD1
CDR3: CASRRRQGGTARYEQYF
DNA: TGCGCCAGCAGGCGAAGACAGGGGGGGACGGCTCGCTACGAGCAGTACTTC

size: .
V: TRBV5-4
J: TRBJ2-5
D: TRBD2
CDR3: CASSLKGVTSISVKSETQYF
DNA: TGTGCCAGCAGCTTGAAGGGCGTGACTAGCATATCAGTCAAGTCGGAGACCCAGTACTTC

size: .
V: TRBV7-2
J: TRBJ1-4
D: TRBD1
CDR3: CASSLRDSREKLFF
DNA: TGTGCCAGCAGCTTAAGGGACAGCCGTGAAAAACTGTTTTTT

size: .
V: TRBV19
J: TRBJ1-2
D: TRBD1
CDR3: CASSIKQGADYGYTF
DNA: TGTGCCAGTAGTATAAAACAGGGGGCTGACTATGGCTACACCTTC

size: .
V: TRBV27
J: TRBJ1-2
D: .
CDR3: CASSPRQVVFGGYTF
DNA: TGTGCCAGCAGTCCCCGACAGGTTGTATTTGGTGGCTACACCTTC

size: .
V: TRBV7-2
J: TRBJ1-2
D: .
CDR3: CASSLGRGTNYGYTF
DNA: TGTGCCAGCAGCTTAGGAAGGGGGACTAACTATGGCTACACCTTC

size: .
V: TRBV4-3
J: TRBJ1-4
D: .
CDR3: CASSQTLGTNEKLFF
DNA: TGCGCCAGCAGCCAGACCCTTGGCACTAATGAAAAACTGTTTTTT

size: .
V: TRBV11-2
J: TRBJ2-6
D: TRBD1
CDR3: CASSLDRVAGANVLTF
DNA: TGTGCCAGCAGCTTGGACAGGGTCGCTGGGGCCAACGTCCTGACTTTC

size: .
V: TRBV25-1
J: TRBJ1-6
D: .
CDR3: CASSVGTGNSPLHF
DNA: TGTGCCAGCAGTGTGGGGACCGGTAATTCACCCCTCCACTTT

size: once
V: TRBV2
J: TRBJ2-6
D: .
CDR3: CASRRTAPGSGANVLTF
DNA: TGTGCCAGCAGGCGGACAGCACCTGGGTCTGGGGCCAACGTCCTGACTTTC

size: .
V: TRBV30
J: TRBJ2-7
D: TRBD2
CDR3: CAWTAGTSGSYEQYF
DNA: TGTGCCTGGACTGCCGGGACTAGCGGCTCCTACGAGCAGTACTTC

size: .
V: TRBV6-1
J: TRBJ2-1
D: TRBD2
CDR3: CASSLAGSNEQFF
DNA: TGTGCCAGCAGTCTAGCGGGGTCCAATGAGCAGTTCTTC

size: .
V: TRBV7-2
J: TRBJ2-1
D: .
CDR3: CASSYWGAGEQFF
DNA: TGTGCCAGCAGCTACTGGGGGGCGGGTGAGCAGTTCTTC

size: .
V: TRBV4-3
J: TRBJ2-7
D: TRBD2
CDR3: CASSQVLTSGSFPYEQYF
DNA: TGCGCCAGCAGCCAAGTCCTAACTAGCGGGAGCTTTCCCTACGAGCAGTACTTC

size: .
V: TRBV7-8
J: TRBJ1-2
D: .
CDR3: CASIKGKALPIGYTF
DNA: TGTGCCAGCATCAAGGGGAAGGCTCTACCCATTGGCTACACCTTC

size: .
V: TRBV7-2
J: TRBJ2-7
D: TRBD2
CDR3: CASSLTRLAGGSYEQYF
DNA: TGTGCCAGCAGCTTAACCCGCCTAGCGGGAGGGTCCTACGAGCAGTACTTC

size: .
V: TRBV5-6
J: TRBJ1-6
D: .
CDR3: CASSSPGDNSPLHF
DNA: TGTGCCAGCAGCTCCCCAGGGGATAATTCACCCCTCCACTTT

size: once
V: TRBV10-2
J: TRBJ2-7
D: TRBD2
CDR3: CASVIAGGNYEQYF
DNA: TGCGCCAGCGTCATAGCGGGGGGGAACTACGAGCAGTACTTC

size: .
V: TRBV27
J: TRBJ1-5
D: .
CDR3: CASGVTGVNQPQHF
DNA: TGTGCCAGCGGGGTGACTGGTGTCAATCAGCCCCAGCATTTT

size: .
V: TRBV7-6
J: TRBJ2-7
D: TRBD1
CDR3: CASSLESTGAPYEQYF
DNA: TGTGCCAGCAGCTTAGAGTCGACAGGGGCCCCCTACGAGCAGTACTTC

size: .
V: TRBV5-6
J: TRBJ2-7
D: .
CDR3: CASSLEVTRSSYEQYF
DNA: TGTGCCAGCAGCTTGGAGGTGACACGAAGCTCCTACGAGCAGTACTTC

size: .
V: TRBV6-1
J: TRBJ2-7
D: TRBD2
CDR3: CASFVPGSGLYEQYF
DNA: TGTGCCAGCTTTGTTCCGGGTTCGGGACTATACGAGCAGTACTTC

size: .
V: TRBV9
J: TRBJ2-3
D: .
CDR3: CASSPRAGSDTQYF
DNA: TGTGCCAGCAGCCCCCGAGCAGGGTCCGATACGCAGTATTTT

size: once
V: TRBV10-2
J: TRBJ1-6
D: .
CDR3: CASSEGSSYNSPLHF
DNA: TGCGCCAGCAGTGAAGGATCCTCCTATAATTCACCCCTCCACTTT

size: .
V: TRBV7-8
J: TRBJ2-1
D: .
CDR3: CASSSRVNEQFF
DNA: TGTGCCAGCAGCTCCCGGGTGAATGAGCAGTTCTTC

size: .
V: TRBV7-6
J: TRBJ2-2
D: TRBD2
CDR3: CASSLAGSGRTLYGELFF
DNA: TGTGCCAGCAGCTTAGCGGGTAGCGGGAGGACTTTATACGGGGAGCTGTTTTTT

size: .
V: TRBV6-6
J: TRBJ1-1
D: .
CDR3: CASRQAYTEAFF
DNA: TGTGCCAGCCGACAGGCCTACACTGAAGCTTTCTTT

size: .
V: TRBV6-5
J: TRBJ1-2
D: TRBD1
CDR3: CASSYGVRGTGGGYTF
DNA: TGTGCCAGCAGTTACGGCGTAAGGGGGACAGGGGGCGGCTACACCTTC

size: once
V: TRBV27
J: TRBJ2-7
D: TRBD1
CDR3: CASSSKGQGARYEQYF
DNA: TGTGCCAGCAGTTCAAAGGGACAGGGCGCGAGGTACGAGCAGTACTTC

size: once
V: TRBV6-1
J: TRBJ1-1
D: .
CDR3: CASSVEWQMNTEAFF
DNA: TGTGCCAGCAGTGTTGAGTGGCAAATGAACACTGAAGCTTTCTTT

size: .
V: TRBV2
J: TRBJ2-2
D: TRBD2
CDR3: CASSDGTSFLGGELFF
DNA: TGTGCCAGCAGCGACGGGACTAGCTTCCTCGGCGGGGAGCTGTTTTTT

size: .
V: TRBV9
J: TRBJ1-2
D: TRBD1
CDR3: CASSVMGTGVDGYTF
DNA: TGTGCCAGCAGCGTAATGGGGACAGGGGTGGATGGCTACACCTTC

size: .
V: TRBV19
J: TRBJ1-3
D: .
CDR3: CASRMRGFVGNTIYF
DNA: TGTGCCAGTCGGATGAGGGGGTTTGTTGGAAACACCATATATTTT

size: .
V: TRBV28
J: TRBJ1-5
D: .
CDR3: CASANPGWPQHF
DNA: TGTGCCAGCGCTAATCCAGGGTGGCCCCAGCATTTT

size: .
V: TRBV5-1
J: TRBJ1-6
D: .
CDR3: CASSLGTESPLHF
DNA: TGCGCCAGCAGCTTGGGGACAGAATCACCCCTCCACTTT

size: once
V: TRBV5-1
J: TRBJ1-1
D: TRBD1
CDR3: CASSPGTGPTEAFF
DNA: TGCGCCAGCAGCCCAGGGACAGGCCCCACTGAAGCTTTCTTT

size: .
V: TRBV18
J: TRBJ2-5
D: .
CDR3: CASSPATEETQYF
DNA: TGTGCCAGCTCACCGGCCACTGAAGAGACCCAGTACTTC

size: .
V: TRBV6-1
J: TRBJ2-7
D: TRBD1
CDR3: CASGRGWGSYEQYF
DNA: TGTGCCAGCGGCAGGGGGTGGGGTTCCTACGAGCAGTACTTC

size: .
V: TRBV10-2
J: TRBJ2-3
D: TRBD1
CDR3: CASSQGQNTDTQYF
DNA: TGCGCCAGCAGTCAGGGACAGAACACAGATACGCAGTATTTT

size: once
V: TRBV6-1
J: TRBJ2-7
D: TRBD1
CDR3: CASSRTRGLGYEQYF
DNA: TGTGCCAGCAGCCGAACTAGGGGGCTCGGCTACGAGCAGTACTTC

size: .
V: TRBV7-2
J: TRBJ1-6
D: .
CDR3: CASSLGVSSYNSPLHF
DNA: TGTGCCAGCAGCTTAGGGGTCAGCTCCTATAATTCACCCCTCCACTTT

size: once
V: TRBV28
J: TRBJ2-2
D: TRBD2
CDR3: CASSYGGGRTGELFF
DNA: TGTGCCAGCAGTTATGGCGGGGGACGCACCGGGGAGCTGTTTTTT

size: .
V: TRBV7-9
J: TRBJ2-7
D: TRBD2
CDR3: CASSLGPGGMNEQYF
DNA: TGTGCCAGCAGCTTAGGGCCGGGAGGGATGAACGAGCAGTACTTC

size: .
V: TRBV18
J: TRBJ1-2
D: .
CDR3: CASSQTTIYYGYTF
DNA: TGTGCCAGCTCACAGACCACTATCTACTATGGCTACACCTTC

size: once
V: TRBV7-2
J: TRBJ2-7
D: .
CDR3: CASSLSFDEQYF
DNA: TGTGCCAGCAGCTTGAGCTTCGACGAGCAGTACTTC

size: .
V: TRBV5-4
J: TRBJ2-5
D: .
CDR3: CASSWGVVGAAETQYF
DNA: TGTGCCAGCAGCTGGGGGGTAGTAGGGGCGGCAGAGACCCAGTACTTC